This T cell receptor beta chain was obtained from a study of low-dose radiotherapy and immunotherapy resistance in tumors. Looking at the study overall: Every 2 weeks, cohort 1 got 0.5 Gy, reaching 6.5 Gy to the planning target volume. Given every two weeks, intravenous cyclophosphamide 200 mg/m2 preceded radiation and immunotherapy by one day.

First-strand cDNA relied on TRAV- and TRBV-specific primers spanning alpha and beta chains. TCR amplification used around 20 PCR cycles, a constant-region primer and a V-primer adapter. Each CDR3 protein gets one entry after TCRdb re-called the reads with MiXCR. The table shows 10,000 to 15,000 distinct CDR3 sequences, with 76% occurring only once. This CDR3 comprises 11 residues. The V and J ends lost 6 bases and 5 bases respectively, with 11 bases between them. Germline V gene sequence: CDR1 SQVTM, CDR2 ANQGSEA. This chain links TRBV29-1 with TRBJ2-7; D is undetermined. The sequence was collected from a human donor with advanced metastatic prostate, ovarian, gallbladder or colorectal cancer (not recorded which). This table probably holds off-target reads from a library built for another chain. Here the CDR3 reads CSVRDGHEQYF. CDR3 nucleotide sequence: TGCAGCGTACGAGACGGCCACGAGCAGTACTTC.